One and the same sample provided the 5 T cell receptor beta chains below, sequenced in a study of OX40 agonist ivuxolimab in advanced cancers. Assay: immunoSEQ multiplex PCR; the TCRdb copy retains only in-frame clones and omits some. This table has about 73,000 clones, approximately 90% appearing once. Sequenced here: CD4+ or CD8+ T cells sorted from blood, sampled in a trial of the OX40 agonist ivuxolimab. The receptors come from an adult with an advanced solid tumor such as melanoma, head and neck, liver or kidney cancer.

CDR3: CAWTGGVARGDEQFF. CDR3 nucleotides: TGTGCCTGGACCGGGGGGGTAGCCCGGGGCGATGAGCAGTTCTTC. The chain joins TRBV30 to TRBJ2-1; 8 bases agree with TRBD2. CDR1 and CDR2 (germline): GTSNPN, SVGIG (reference sequence). V lost 4 bases and J lost 8; bases outside the gene matches: 13. CDR3 length: 15 residues.

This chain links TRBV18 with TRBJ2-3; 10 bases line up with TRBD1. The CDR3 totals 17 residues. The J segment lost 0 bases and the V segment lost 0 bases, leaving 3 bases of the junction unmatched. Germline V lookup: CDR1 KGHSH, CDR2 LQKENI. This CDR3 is CASSPPRGQGSTDTQYF. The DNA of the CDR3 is TGTGCCAGCTCACCACCGCGGGGACAGGGGAGCACAGATACGCAGTATTTT.

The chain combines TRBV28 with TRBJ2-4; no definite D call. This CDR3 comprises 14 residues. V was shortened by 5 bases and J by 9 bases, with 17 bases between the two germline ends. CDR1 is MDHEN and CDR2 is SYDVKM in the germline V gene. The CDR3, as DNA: TGTGCCAGCAGTGCAGTACACCGGCACAGCATTCAGTACTTC. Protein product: CASSAVHRHSIQYF.

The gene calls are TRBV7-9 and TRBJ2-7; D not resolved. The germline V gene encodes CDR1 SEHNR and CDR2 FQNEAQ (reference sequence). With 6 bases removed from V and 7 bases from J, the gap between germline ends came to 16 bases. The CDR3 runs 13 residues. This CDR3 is CASRSSSGAEQYF. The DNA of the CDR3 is TGTGCCAGCAGGTCGTCGTCAGGAGCGGAGCAGTACTTC.

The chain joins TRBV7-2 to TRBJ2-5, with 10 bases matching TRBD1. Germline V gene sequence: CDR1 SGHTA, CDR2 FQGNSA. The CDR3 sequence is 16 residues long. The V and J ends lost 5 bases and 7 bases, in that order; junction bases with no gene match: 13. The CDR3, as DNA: TGTGCCAGCAGCGCTCAGACAGGGGGCGGAGAGGTGACCCAGTACTTC. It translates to CASSAQTGGGEVTQYF.